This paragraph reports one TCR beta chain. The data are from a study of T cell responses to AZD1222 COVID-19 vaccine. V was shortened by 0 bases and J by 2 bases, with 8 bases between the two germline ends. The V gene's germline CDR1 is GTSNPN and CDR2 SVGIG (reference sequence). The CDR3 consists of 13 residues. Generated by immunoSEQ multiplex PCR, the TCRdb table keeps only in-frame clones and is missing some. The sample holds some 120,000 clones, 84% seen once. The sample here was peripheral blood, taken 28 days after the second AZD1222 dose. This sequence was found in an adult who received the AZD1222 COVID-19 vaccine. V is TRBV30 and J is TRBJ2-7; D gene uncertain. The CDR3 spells CAWSVNRAYEQYF. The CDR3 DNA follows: TGTGCCTGGAGTGTGAACAGAGCCTACGAGCAGTACTTC.